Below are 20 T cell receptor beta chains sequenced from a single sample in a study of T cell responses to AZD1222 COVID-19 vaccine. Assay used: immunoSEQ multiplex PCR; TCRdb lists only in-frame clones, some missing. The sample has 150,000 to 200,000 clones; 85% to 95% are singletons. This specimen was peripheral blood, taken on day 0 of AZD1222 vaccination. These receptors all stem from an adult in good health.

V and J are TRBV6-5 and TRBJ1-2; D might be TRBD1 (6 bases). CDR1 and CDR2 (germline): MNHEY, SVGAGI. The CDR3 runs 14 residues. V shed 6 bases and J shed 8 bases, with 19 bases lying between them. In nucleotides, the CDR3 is TGTGCCAGCAGACCACGGGGGCGATCCCACGGCTACACCTTC. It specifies CASRPRGRSHGYTF.

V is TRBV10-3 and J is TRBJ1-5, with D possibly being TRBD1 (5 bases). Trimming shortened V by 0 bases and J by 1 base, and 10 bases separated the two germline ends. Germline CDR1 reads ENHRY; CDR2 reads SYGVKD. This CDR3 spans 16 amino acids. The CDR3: CAISESVRESNQPQHF. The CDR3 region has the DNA TGTGCCATCAGTGAGTCGGTCAGGGAGAGCAATCAGCCCCAGCATTTT.

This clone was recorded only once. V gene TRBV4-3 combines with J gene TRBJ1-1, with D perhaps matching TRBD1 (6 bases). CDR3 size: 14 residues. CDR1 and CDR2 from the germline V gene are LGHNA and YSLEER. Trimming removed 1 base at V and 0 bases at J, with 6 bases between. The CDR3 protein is CASSQGTVNTEAFF. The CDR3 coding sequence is TGCGCCAGCAGCCAAGGGACAGTGAACACTGAAGCTTTCTTT.

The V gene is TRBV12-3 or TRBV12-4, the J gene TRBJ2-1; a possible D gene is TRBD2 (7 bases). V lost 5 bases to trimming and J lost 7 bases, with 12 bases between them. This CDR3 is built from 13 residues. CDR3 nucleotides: TGTGCCAGCAGTGAGGGGGGGTGGAATGAGCAGTTCTTC. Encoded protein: CASSEGGWNEQFF.

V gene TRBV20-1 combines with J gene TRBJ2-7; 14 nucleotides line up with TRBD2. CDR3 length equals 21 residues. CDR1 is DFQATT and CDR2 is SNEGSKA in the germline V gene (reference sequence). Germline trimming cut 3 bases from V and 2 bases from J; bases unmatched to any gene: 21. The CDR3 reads CSASKGVTGERTSGRPYEQYF. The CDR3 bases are TGCAGTGCTAGTAAAGGAGTTACAGGGGAGAGGACTAGCGGGAGGCCCTACGAGCAGTACTTC.

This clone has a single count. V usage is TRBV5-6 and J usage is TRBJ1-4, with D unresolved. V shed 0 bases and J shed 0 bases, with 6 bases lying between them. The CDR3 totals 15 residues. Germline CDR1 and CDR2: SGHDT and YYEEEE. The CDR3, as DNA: TGTGCCAGCAGCTTGGCTGGCGCAACTAATGAAAAACTGTTTTTT. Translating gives CASSLAGATNEKLFF.

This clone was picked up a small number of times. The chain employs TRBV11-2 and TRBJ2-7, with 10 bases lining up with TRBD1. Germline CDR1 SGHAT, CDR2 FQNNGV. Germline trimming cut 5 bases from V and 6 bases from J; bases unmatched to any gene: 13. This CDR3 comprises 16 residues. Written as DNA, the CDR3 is TGTGCCAGCAGCGAGAGGGCACAGGGACAGGGGAGCGAGCAGTACGTC. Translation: CASSERAQGQGSEQYV.

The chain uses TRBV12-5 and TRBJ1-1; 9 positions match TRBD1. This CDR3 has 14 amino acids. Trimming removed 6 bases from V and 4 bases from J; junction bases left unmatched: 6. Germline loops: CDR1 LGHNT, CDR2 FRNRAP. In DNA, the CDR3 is TGTGCTAGTGGCAGGACAGGGGAGGGCACTGAAGCTTTCTTT. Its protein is CASGRTGEGTEAFF.

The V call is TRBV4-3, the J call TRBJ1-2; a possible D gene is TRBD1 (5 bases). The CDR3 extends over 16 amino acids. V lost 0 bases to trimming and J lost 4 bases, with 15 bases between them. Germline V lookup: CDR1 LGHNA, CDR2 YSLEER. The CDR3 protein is CASSQDYGQGGYGYTF. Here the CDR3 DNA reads TGCGCCAGCAGCCAAGATTACGGTCAGGGAGGCTATGGCTACACCTTC.

The CDR3 loop is CAISGGANSGNTIYF. In DNA, the CDR3 is TGTGCCATCAGTGGGGGGGCTAACTCTGGAAACACCATATATTTT. The chain joins TRBV10-3 to TRBJ1-3; a possible D gene is TRBD1 (6 bases). From germline, CDR1 is ENHRY and CDR2 SYGVKD. This CDR3 comprises 15 residues. V lost 4 bases to trimming and J lost 0 bases, with 10 bases between them.

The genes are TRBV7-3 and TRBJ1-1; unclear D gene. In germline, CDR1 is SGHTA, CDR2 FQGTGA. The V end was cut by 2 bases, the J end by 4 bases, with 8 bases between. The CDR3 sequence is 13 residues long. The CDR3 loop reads CASSLEWSTEAFF. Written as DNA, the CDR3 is TGTGCCAGCAGCTTAGAATGGAGCACTGAAGCTTTCTTT.

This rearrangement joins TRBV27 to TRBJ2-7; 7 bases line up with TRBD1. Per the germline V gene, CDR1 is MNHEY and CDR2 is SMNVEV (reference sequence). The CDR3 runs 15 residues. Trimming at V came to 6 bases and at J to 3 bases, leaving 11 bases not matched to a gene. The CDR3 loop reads CASSRSGTAYYEQYF. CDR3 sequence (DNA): TGTGCCAGCAGCCGCTCCGGGACAGCTTACTACGAGCAGTACTTC.

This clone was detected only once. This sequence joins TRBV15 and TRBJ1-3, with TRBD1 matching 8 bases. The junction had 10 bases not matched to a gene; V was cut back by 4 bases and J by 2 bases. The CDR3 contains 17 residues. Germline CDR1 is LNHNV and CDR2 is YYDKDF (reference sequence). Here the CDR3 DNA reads TGTGCCACCAGCAAGGACAGGGTCCGTTCTGCTGGAAACACCATATATTTT. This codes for CATSKDRVRSAGNTIYF.

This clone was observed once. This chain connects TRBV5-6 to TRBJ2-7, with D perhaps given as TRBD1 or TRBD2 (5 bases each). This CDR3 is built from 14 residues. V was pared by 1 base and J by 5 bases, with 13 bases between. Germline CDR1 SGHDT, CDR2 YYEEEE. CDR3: CASSLLGRADEQYF. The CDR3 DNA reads TGTGCCAGCAGCTTGCTGGGACGAGCCGACGAGCAGTACTTC.

For the CDR3, the DNA is TGTGCCAGCAGTTCAGAGGGGGGGGTGAGCACTGAAGCTTTCTTT. As protein: CASSSEGGVSTEAFF. The rearrangement uses TRBV28 and TRBJ1-1; D perhaps matches TRBD1 (6 bases). Germline V gene sequence: CDR1 MDHEN, CDR2 SYDVKM. The CDR3 has 15 residues. V was pared by 4 bases and J by 4 bases, with 16 bases between.

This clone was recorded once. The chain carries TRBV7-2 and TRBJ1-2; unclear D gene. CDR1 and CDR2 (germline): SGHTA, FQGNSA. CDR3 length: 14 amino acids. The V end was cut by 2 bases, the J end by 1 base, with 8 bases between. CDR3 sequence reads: CASSLLGSNYGYTF. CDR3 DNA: TGTGCCAGCAGCTTATTAGGCAGTAACTATGGCTACACCTTC.

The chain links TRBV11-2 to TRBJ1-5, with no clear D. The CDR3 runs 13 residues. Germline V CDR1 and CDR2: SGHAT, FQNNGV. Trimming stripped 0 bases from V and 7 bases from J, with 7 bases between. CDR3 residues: CASSLDGWQPQHF. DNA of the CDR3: TGTGCCAGCAGCTTAGACGGGTGGCAGCCCCAGCATTTT.

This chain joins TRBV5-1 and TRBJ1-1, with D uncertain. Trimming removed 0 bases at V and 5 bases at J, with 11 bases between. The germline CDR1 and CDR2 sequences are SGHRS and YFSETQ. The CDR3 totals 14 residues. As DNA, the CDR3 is TGCGCCAGCAGCTTGGGTGGTGAACGGACTGAAGCTTTCTTT. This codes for CASSLGGERTEAFF.

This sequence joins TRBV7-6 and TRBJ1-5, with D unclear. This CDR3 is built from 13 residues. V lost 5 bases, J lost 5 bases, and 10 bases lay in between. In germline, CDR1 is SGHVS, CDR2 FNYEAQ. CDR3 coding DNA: TGTGCCAGCAGCACACAACAAGATCAGCCCCAGCATTTT. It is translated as CASSTQQDQPQHF. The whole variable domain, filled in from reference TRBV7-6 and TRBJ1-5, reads GAGVSQSPRYKVTKRGQDVALRCDPISGHVSLYWYRQALGQGPEFLTYFNYEAQQDKSGLPNDRFSAERPEGSISTLTIQRTEQRDSAMYRCASSTQQDQPQHFGDGTRLSIL.

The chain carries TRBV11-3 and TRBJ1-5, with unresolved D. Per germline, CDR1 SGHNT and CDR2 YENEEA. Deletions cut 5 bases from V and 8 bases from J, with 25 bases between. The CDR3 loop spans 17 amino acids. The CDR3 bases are TGTGCCAGCAGCCGAGCGCCCTACATGGTGGTAGGCAAGCCCCAGCATTTT. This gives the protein CASSRAPYMVVGKPQHF.